Below are 30 T cell receptor beta chains sequenced from a single sample in a study of cytomegalovirus exposure and HLA in healthy donors. The PCR had 60 Vbeta and 13 Jbeta primers. Profiling relied on immunoSEQ multiplex PCR, and the TCRdb table lists in-frame clones only, not all of them. The sample totals fewer than 95,000 clones. Source material: PBMCs. These receptors all come from a middle-aged woman in good health and CMV-seropositive.

V and J are TRBV6-1 and TRBJ1-4, with D unclear. Trimming left V 6 bases short and J 4 bases short, with 15 bases between. The CDR3 runs 15 residues. Germline CDR1 reads MNHNS; CDR2 reads SASEGT. The CDR3 DNA sequence: TGTGCCAGCAGCCCCGTGGTGGCGGGTAATGAAAAACTGTTTTTT. This encodes CASSPVVAGNEKLFF.

The chain joins TRBV7-3 to TRBJ2-5; 8 nucleotides align to TRBD2. CDR1 is SGHTA, CDR2 FQGTGA, per germline. This CDR3 contains 15 residues. Trimming removed 3 bases from V and 5 bases from J; junction bases left unmatched: 8. The CDR3 loop is CASSFAGGVLETQYF. Here the CDR3 DNA reads TGTGCCAGCAGCTTCGCGGGGGGAGTTTTGGAGACCCAGTACTTC.

The chain couples TRBV6-6 to TRBJ2-5; TRBD1 aligns across 9 bases. CDR1 is MNHNY, CDR2 SVGAGI, per germline (reference sequence). This CDR3 comprises 15 residues. V gave up 4 bases and J gave up 4 bases; unmatched junction bases: 7. CDR3 sequence: CASSSPQDRGETQYF. In DNA, the CDR3 is TGTGCCAGCAGTTCCCCCCAGGACAGGGGAGAGACCCAGTACTTC.

V and J are TRBV27 and TRBJ1-2, with D possibly TRBD1 on 5 matching bases. This CDR3 comprises 13 residues. Trimming removed 6 bases from V and 2 bases from J, with 10 bases in between. Germline V CDR1 and CDR2: MNHEY, SMNVEV (reference sequence). This CDR3 is CASSLTENYGYTF. Written as DNA, the CDR3 is TGTGCCAGCAGCCTGACAGAGAACTATGGCTACACCTTC.

The V gene is TRBV7-8, the J gene TRBJ1-2; 8 positions match TRBD1. Germline CDR1 SGHVS, CDR2 FQNEAQ. This CDR3 is built from 15 residues. The trim removed 5 bases at V and 4 bases at J, leaving 9 bases unmatched. CDR3 DNA: TGTGCCAGCAGCCAGCAGGGGGCGCTCACCTATGGCTACACCTTC. As protein: CASSQQGALTYGYTF.

The V call is TRBV7-3, the J call TRBJ2-3; TRBD1 might be the D (6 bases). The germline gives CDR1 SGHTA, CDR2 FQGTGA. V gave up 0 bases and J gave up 5 bases, with 21 bases separating them. The CDR3 has 18 amino acids. CDR3 coding DNA: TGTGCCAGCAGCTTAACAGGGGGTGGGTTGACGCAGGGAGATACGCAGTATTTT. Its translation: CASSLTGGGLTQGDTQYF.

V usage is TRBV5-5 and J usage is TRBJ1-3, with D unresolved. V was shortened by 0 bases and J by 6 bases, with 16 bases between the two germline ends. CDR3 length: 16 residues. Germline values: CDR1 SGHKS, CDR2 YYEKEE (reference sequence). The DNA of the CDR3 is TGTGCCAGCAGCTTGGCCGGTGGAGTAGAAGCAAACACCATATATTTT. Translation: CASSLAGGVEANTIYF.

The rearrangement uses TRBV9 and TRBJ2-1; D is possibly TRBD2 (6 bases). CDR3 size: 13 residues. Germline V gene lookup returns CDR1 SGDLS and CDR2 YYNGEE. V lost 4 bases, J lost 7 bases, and 12 bases lay in between. The CDR3 spells CASSIDRGNEQFF. As DNA, the CDR3 is TGTGCCAGCAGCATAGACCGGGGGAATGAGCAGTTCTTC.

The chain is built from TRBV5-5 and TRBJ2-7; the D gene is possibly TRBD2 (7 bases). Germline CDR1 SGHKS, CDR2 YYEKEE (reference sequence). The CDR3 loop spans 19 amino acids. V lost 1 base, J lost 2 bases, and 25 bases lay in between. Here the CDR3 reads CASSLRGGPSMGLTYEQYF. The CDR3 region has the DNA TGTGCCAGCAGCTTGAGGGGGGGCCCTTCCATGGGGCTTACCTACGAGCAGTACTTC. Full variable domain (missing parts from reference TRBV5-5 and TRBJ2-7): DAGVTQSPTHLIKTRGQQVTLRCSPISGHKSVSWYQQVLGQGPQFIFQYYEKEERGRGNFPDRFSARQFPNYSSELNVNALLLGDSALYLCASSLRGGPSMGLTYEQYFGPGTRLTVT.

About this clone: Different DNA sequences within this sample yield the same CDR3. The CDR3 sequence: CASSYSTGLVAFF. The CDR3 DNA is TGTGCCAGCAGTTACTCGACAGGGCTTGTAGCTTTCTTT. The genes are TRBV6-6 and TRBJ1-1, with 7 bases that match TRBD1. CDR3 length: 13 residues. J gave up 10 bases and V 0 bases, and 5 bases lay outside the gene matches. The germline V gene has CDR1 MNHNY and CDR2 SVGAGI (reference sequence).

This sequence joins TRBV4-1 and TRBJ1-2; 8 nucleotides match TRBD1. V lost 0 bases and J lost 7; bases outside the gene matches: 4. This CDR3 region has 14 residues. Germline V gene sequence: CDR1 MGHRA, CDR2 YSYEKL. The CDR3 region has the DNA TGCGCCAGCAGCCAAGATCAGGGGGCGAGTGGCTACACCTTC. It yields the protein CASSQDQGASGYTF.

As for this clone: A read error may account for a junction end that differs from germline. The chain combines TRBV6-6 with TRBJ1-5; no firm D call. Germline lookup yields CDR1 MNHNY and CDR2 SVGAGI (reference sequence). The CDR3 loop spans 12 amino acids. The CDR3 loop is CVSSSLNQPQHF. The CDR3 DNA is TGTGTCAGCAGTTCCTTGAATCAGCCCCAGCATTTT.

This chain connects TRBV7-8 to TRBJ2-2; D may be TRBD1 (5 bases). Germline V lookup: CDR1 SGHVS, CDR2 FQNEAQ. This CDR3 comprises 15 residues. The V and J ends lost 1 base and 5 bases respectively, with 11 bases between them. The CDR3 loop is CASSLGQTETGELFF. DNA of the CDR3: TGTGCCAGCAGCTTAGGACAGACCGAGACCGGGGAGCTGTTTTTT.

As DNA, the CDR3 is TGTGCCAGCAGTCGGTCCATGAACACTGAAGCTTTCTTT. Protein sequence: CASSRSMNTEAFF. The chain carries TRBV28 and TRBJ1-1, with no clear D. Germline V lookup: CDR1 MDHEN, CDR2 SYDVKM. The V end lost 5 bases, the J end lost 0 bases, and 7 bases lay between the germline ends. This CDR3 comprises 13 residues.

The V and J genes are TRBV2 and TRBJ1-1; TRBD1 is a possible D gene (6 bases). The CDR3 contains 15 residues. Germline CDR1 and CDR2: SNHLY and FYNNEI. V was cut by 6 bases and J by 6 bases, with 20 bases left in between. CDR3 nucleotide sequence: TGTGCCAGCAGCGGATGGGCGGGGGGCGAGGCTGAAGCTTTCTTT. This translates into CASSGWAGGEAEAFF.

The genes are TRBV14 and TRBJ2-1; 9 bases are shared with TRBD2. Germline-derived CDR1 and CDR2 are SGHDN and FVKESK. CDR3 length: 20 residues. V lost 4 bases and J lost 8; bases outside the gene matches: 24. In DNA form, the CDR3 reads TGTGCCAGCAGCCGAAGATGGGAGACTTTTGTAGCGGGAGTGGTAGATGAGCAGTTCTTC. Its translation: CASSRRWETFVAGVVDEQFF.

The chain joins TRBV5-4 to TRBJ2-1; 11 bases map to TRBD2. Germline V CDR1 and CDR2: SGHNT, YYREEE (reference sequence). The CDR3 runs 14 residues. Germline trimming cut 3 bases from V and 8 bases from J; bases unmatched to any gene: 4. The CDR3 coding sequence is TGTGCCAGCAGCTCGGGACTAGCGGTCGATGAGCAGTTCTTC. Translating gives CASSSGLAVDEQFF. Full variable domain (missing parts from reference TRBV5-4 and TRBJ2-1): ETGVTQSPTHLIKTRGQQVTLRCSSQSGHNTVSWYQQALGQGPQFIFQYYREEENGRGNFPPRFSGLQFPNYSSELNVNALELDDSALYLCASSSGLAVDEQFFGPGTRLTVL.

The rearrangement joins TRBV10-3 to TRBJ2-5; 12 bases map to TRBD1. J lost 5 bases, V lost 6 bases, and 7 bases had no gene match. The CDR3 has 15 amino acids. Per germline, CDR1 ENHRY and CDR2 SYGVKD. The CDR3 DNA follows: TGTGCCATCAGCTTCGGGACAGGGGGCGCGGAGACCCAGTACTTC. It translates to CAISFGTGGAETQYF.

J is TRBJ2-1 and V is TRBV7-3; TRBD1 matches at 8 bases. This CDR3 is 15 amino acids long. From germline, CDR1 is SGHTA and CDR2 FQGTGA. The trim removed 5 bases at V and 3 bases at J, leaving 6 bases unmatched. The CDR3, as DNA: TGTGCCAGCAGCCCAAGACAGGGGTACTACAATGAGCAGTTCTTC. Residues: CASSPRQGYYNEQFF.

The chain joins TRBV6-4 to TRBJ1-1; 7 bases match TRBD1. The CDR3 spans 15 residues. The germline V gene has CDR1 MRHNA and CDR2 SNTAGT. J was trimmed by 0 bases and V by 3 bases; bases with no gene match: 4. The CDR3 here is CASSETGVMNTEAFF. Written as DNA, the CDR3 is TGTGCCAGCAGTGAAACAGGGGTTATGAACACTGAAGCTTTCTTT.

The chain couples TRBV5-1 to TRBJ2-7; 9 bases fit TRBD1. Germline loops: CDR1 SGHRS, CDR2 YFSETQ. V shed 4 bases, J shed 7 bases, and the junction held 12 bases outside the gene matches. The CDR3 totals 15 residues. The CDR3 nucleotides are TGCGCCAGCAGCACGCCACGGACAGGGGAGGGGGAGCAGTACTTC. Translation gives CASSTPRTGEGEQYF.

The chain combines TRBV7-2 with TRBJ2-1; D possibly corresponds to TRBD2 (5 bases). The germline CDR1 and CDR2 sequences are SGHTA and FQGNSA. There are 14 residues in the CDR3. V was shortened by 2 bases and J by 8 bases, with 13 bases between the two germline ends. This chain's CDR3 is CASSLFLQADEQFF. CDR3 DNA: TGTGCCAGCAGCTTATTCCTACAAGCGGATGAGCAGTTCTTC.

The V and J genes are TRBV11-2 and TRBJ1-1, with 7 bases identical to TRBD1. This CDR3 is built from 15 residues. Germline CDR1 SGHAT, CDR2 FQNNGV. With 5 bases clipped from V and 2 bases from J, the junction kept 8 bases outside the gene matches. The CDR3 loop is CASSGRTGGNTEAFF. The CDR3 DNA follows: TGTGCCAGCAGCGGACGGACAGGAGGTAACACTGAAGCTTTCTTT.

The chain combines TRBV10-1 with TRBJ2-2; a weak D match, TRBD2 (6 bases). Germline CDR1 and CDR2: WNHNN and SYGVQD (reference sequence). The CDR3 is made up of 18 amino acids. The germline V and J ends were trimmed by 0 bases and 0 bases, with 14 bases remaining between them. This chain's CDR3 is CASSESTEAGPNTGELFF. The CDR3 DNA follows: TGCGCCAGCAGTGAGTCGACTGAGGCGGGACCGAACACCGGGGAGCTGTTTTTT.

The V call is TRBV7-9, the J call TRBJ1-6; TRBD1 matches at 9 bases. The length of the CDR3 is 14 residues. The germline V gene encodes CDR1 SEHNR and CDR2 FQNEAQ (reference sequence). Trimming took 8 bases from V and 7 from J; bases not matched to a gene: 6. DNA for the CDR3: TGTGCCAGCGCACCGGGACAGGGAAATTCACCCCTCCACTTT. Its translation: CASAPGQGNSPLHF.

This chain connects TRBV2 to TRBJ1-1, with a weak D call TRBD1 (5 bases). The V gene's germline CDR1 is SNHLY and CDR2 FYNNEI. The CDR3 sequence is 13 residues long. V lost 6 bases, J lost 4 bases, and 12 bases lay in between. The CDR3 spells CASRSQGSTEAFF. The CDR3 nucleotides read TGTGCCAGCAGGTCCCAGGGTTCCACTGAAGCTTTCTTT.

J is TRBJ1-4 and V is TRBV6-6; D is ambiguous. Trimming took off 8 bases at V and 1 base at J, with 5 bases between the two ends. There are 12 residues in the CDR3. Germline CDR1 and CDR2: MNHNY and SVGAGI (reference sequence). The CDR3 loop is CASGRTNEKLFF. The CDR3, as DNA: TGTGCCAGCGGGAGAACTAATGAAAAACTGTTTTTT.

CDR3 protein: CASSPRDSEGETQYF. The CDR3 nucleotides are TGTGCCAGTAGTCCTCGGGACTCGGAAGGGGAGACCCAGTACTTC. This sequence joins TRBV19 and TRBJ2-5, with D possibly matching TRBD2 (6 bases). V was pared by 5 bases and J by 5 bases, with 18 bases between. The CDR3 loop spans 15 amino acids. The germline V gene encodes CDR1 LNHDA and CDR2 SQIVND (reference sequence). Together with reference TRBV19 and TRBJ2-5, the CDR3 gives the full variable domain: DGGITQSPKYLFRKEGQNVTLSCEQNLNHDAMYWYRQDPGQGLRLIYYSQIVNDFQKGDIAEGYSVSREKKESFPLTVTSAQKNPTAFYLCASSPRDSEGETQYFGPGTRLLVL.

The chain uses TRBV7-3 and TRBJ2-5; possibly TRBD2 for D (6 bases). Trimming pared 1 base from V and 3 bases from J, leaving 15 bases between. The CDR3 totals 16 residues. Germline V gene sequence: CDR1 SGHTA, CDR2 FQGTGA. This chain's CDR3 is CASSLRGGVREETQYF. The CDR3 region has the DNA TGTGCCAGCAGCTTAAGAGGAGGGGTGAGGGAAGAGACCCAGTACTTC.

V and J are TRBV10-3 and TRBJ2-7, with 10 bases identical to TRBD1. V lost 2 bases, J lost 5 bases, and 6 bases stayed unmatched. The CDR3 has 15 residues. The germline CDR1 and CDR2 sequences are ENHRY and SYGVKD. The DNA of the CDR3 is TGTGCCATCAGTGAGCCCGGGACAGGGGTGGACGAGCAGTACTTC. Its protein product is CAISEPGTGVDEQYF.